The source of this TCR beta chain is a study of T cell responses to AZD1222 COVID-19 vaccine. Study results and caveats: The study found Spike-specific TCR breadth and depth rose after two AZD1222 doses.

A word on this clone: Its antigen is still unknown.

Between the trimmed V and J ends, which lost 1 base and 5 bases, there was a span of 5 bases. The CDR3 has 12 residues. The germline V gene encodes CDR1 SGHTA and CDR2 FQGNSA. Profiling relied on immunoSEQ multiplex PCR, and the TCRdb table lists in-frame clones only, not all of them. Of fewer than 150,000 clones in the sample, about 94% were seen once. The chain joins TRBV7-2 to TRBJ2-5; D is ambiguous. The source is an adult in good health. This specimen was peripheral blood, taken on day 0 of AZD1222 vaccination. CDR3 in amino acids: CASSLVSETQYF. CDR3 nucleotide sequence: TGTGCCAGCAGCTTAGTCTCGGAGACCCAGTACTTC.